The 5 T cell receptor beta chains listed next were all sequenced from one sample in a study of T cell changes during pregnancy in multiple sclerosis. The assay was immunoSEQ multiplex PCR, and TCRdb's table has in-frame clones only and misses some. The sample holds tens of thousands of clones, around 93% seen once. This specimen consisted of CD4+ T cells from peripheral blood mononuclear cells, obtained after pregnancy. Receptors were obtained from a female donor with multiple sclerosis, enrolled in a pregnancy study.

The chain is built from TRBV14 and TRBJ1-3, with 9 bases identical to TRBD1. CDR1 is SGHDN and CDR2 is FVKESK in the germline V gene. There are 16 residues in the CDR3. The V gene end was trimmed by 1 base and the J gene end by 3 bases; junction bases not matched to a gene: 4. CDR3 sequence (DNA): TGTGCCAGCAGCCAAGTAACAGGGGGCAATGGAAACACCATATATTTT. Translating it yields CASSQVTGGNGNTIYF.

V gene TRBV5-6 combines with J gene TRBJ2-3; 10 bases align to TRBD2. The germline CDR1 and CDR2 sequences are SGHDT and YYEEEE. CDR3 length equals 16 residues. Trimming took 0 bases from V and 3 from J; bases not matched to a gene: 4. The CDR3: CASSLGLAGVTDTQYF. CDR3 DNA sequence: TGTGCCAGCAGCTTGGGGCTAGCGGGGGTTACAGATACGCAGTATTTT.

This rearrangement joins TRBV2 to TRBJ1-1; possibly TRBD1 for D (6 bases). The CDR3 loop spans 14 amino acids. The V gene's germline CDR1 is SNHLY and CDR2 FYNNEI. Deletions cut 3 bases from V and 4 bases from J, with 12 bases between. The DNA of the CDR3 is TGTGCCAGCAGTGAGACAGGAGGTTTCACTGAAGCTTTCTTT. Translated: CASSETGGFTEAFF.

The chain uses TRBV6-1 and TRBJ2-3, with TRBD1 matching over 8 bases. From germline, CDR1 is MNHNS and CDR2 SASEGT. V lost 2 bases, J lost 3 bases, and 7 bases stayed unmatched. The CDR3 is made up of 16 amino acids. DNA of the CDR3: TGTGCCAGCAGTGAACTTAGCAGGGGGCGGACAGATACGCAGTATTTT. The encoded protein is CASSELSRGRTDTQYF.

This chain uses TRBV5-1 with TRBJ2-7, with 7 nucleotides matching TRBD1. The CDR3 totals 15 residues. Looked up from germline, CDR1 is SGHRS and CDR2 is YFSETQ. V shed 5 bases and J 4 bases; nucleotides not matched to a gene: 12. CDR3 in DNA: TGCGCCAGCAGATCCTGGACAGGCGTTTTTTACGAGCAGTACTTC. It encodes CASRSWTGVFYEQYF.